The 25 T cell receptor beta chains below come from one sample, sequenced in a study of molecular identifiers for immune sequencing clone quantification (dated by TCRdb to between 2017 and 2018). The library was built by means of PCR. The sample was run on an Illumina HiSeq 4000. Through fastp at Q25 and MiXCR, TCRdb rebuilt clones from the public reads, retaining in-frame beta chains. Rows merge per CDR3 protein into single entries with the most common DNA and genes. Here the sample has 460,000 or so distinct CDR3 sequences; roughly 23% occur a single time. The top ten clones comprise about 0.8% of the sample. Sequencing was carried out using naive CD8+ T cells from blood, with Jurkat cell RNA spiked in. What the cell subset or site label conveys for this sample: FACS-sorted CD8+CD4-CCR7+CD45RA+ naive T cells. All receptors come from a human donor in good health. Some libraries in this study had Jurkat cell RNA spiked in.

This clonotype has a count of ten or more. This sequence joins TRBV27 and TRBJ2-7; 8 bases are a match to TRBD2. Germline CDR1 MNHEY, CDR2 SMNVEV (reference sequence). J gave up 6 bases and V 4 bases, and 8 bases lay outside the gene matches. The CDR3 consists of 14 residues. The CDR3, as DNA: TGTGCCAGCAGTTACGGGGGGGGGAGAGCCGAGCAGTACTTC. It encodes CASSYGGGRAEQYF.

This clonotype appeared a few times. The chain couples TRBV11-2 to TRBJ1-5, with TRBD1 identical over 8 bases. CDR3 length: 15 residues. Germline values: CDR1 SGHAT, CDR2 FQNNGV. The V segment lost 0 bases and the J segment 5 bases; nucleotides outside the gene matches: 3. The CDR3 protein is CASSLDRTGYQPQHF. The CDR3 nucleotides are TGTGCCAGCAGCTTAGATAGGACAGGGTATCAGCCCCAGCATTTT. The whole variable domain, filled in from reference TRBV11-2 and TRBJ1-5, reads EAGVAQSPRYKIIEKRQSVAFWCNPISGHATLYWYQQILGQGPKLLIQFQNNGVVDDSQLPKDRFSAERLKGVDSTLKIQPAKLEDSAVYLCASSLDRTGYQPQHFGDGTRLSIL.

As for this clonotype: This may arise from a read error, as a much more abundant clone is one base away. The chain joins TRBV6-2 or TRBV6-3 to TRBJ1-5, with 7 positions matching TRBD1. Germline V gives CDR1 MNHEY, CDR2 SVGEGT. The CDR3 spans 15 residues. The chain's CDR3 is CASSTFNRGDHPQHF. CDR3 DNA sequence: TGTGCCAGCAGTACCTTTAACAGGGGCGATCATCCCCAGCATTTT.

The chain combines TRBV18 with TRBJ2-3, with D unclear. Germline CDR1 reads KGHSH; CDR2 reads LQKENI. This CDR3 has 13 residues. V shed 3 bases and J shed 2 bases, with 6 bases lying between them. This chain's CDR3 is CASSPAITDTQYF. CDR3 DNA sequence: TGTGCCAGCTCACCGGCGATCACAGATACGCAGTATTTT.

The chain employs TRBV29-1 and TRBJ2-1, with D unclear. V was trimmed by 7 bases and J by 4 bases, leaving 14 bases between them. The CDR3 contains 13 residues. Germline lookup yields CDR1 SQVTM and CDR2 ANQGSEA. The CDR3 nucleotides read TGCAGCGCCTCCGAGCAATTTTACAATGAGCAGTTCTTC. This codes for CSASEQFYNEQFF.

This clonotype was detected a few times. Lacking the conserved final phenylalanine or tryptophan, this CDR3 likely reflects a read error. The chain couples TRBV15 to TRBJ2-3; D not resolved. With 4 bases removed from V and 2 bases from J, the gap between germline ends came to 7 bases. The CDR3 is made up of 13 amino acids. CDR1 and CDR2 (germline): LNHNV, YYDKDF (reference sequence). The CDR3 protein is CATSIRSTDTQYL. CDR3 nucleotides: TGTGCCACCAGCATCAGATCCACAGATACGCAGTATCTT.

This clonotype was picked up a small number of times. This chain connects TRBV7-9 to TRBJ2-7; 8 bases fit TRBD2. Germline loops: CDR1 SEHNR, CDR2 FQNEAQ (reference sequence). The CDR3 contains 13 residues. The ends lost 5 bases at V and 7 bases at J; junction bases unmatched: 7. CDR3 sequence reads: CASSPGTSKEQYF. The CDR3 region has the DNA TGTGCCAGCAGCCCCGGGACTAGTAAAGAGCAGTACTTC. Together with reference TRBV7-9 and TRBJ2-7, the CDR3 gives the full variable domain: DTGVSQNPRHKITKRGQNVTFRCDPISEHNRLYWYRQTLGQGPEFLTYFQNEAQLEKSRLLSDRFSAERPKGSFSTLEIQRTEQGDSAMYLCASSPGTSKEQYFGPGTRLTVT.

In regard to this clonotype: This may be a read error, as it is one base from a much larger clone. The chain carries TRBV7-2 and TRBJ2-7; 8 nucleotides align to TRBD1. Germline lookup yields CDR1 SGHTA and CDR2 FQGNSA. J was trimmed by 6 bases and V by 8 bases; bases with no gene match: 6. CDR3 length: 12 amino acids. CDR3 loop: CASGWTGSEQYF. The CDR3 nucleotides are TGTGCCAGCGGCTGGACAGGGAGCGAGCAGTACTTC.

About this clonotype itself: It may be a read error: a sequence one base away is much more abundant. This chain links TRBV5-6 with TRBJ2-3, with D perhaps TRBD1 (6 bases). CDR1 and CDR2 (germline): SGHDT, YYEEEE. The germline V and J ends were trimmed by 5 bases and 0 bases, with 13 bases remaining between them. The CDR3 is 15 amino acids. The CDR3 sequence is CASRPAGASTDTQYF. As DNA, the CDR3 is TGTGCCAGCAGACCGGCAGGGGCCAGCACAGATACGCAGTATTTT.

This clonotype occurred many times. The chain joins TRBV7-2 to TRBJ2-7; the match to TRBD1 covers 7 bases. The CDR3 is 14 residues long. The V and J ends lost 3 bases and 2 bases, in that order; junction bases with no gene match: 4. CDR1 SGHTA and CDR2 FQGNSA come from the germline V gene. CDR3: CASSFGDSAYEQYF. The CDR3 bases are TGTGCCAGCAGCTTCGGGGACAGCGCCTACGAGCAGTACTTC.

The chain couples TRBV2 to TRBJ1-4; a weak D match, TRBD1 (5 bases). The germline V gene has CDR1 SNHLY and CDR2 FYNNEI. CDR3 length equals 12 residues. Between the trimmed V and J ends, which lost 7 bases and 5 bases, there was a span of 8 bases. The CDR3 loop is CASIGGNEKLFF. In DNA, the CDR3 is TGTGCCAGCATTGGGGGAAATGAAAAACTGTTTTTT.

The chain carries TRBV20-1 and TRBJ2-7; the D is unclear. The CDR3 runs to 15 residues. V lost 0 bases to trimming and J lost 4 bases, with 16 bases between them. Per the germline V gene, CDR1 is DFQATT and CDR2 is SNEGSKA (reference sequence). Written as DNA, the CDR3 is TGCAGTGCTAGAGACACGGAGTCAGACCCTTACGAGCAGTACTTC. Translated, it gives CSARDTESDPYEQYF.

The rearrangement links TRBV11-2 to TRBJ2-1; TRBD2 aligns across 9 bases. The ends lost 3 bases at V and 8 bases at J; junction bases unmatched: 5. CDR3 size: 14 residues. Germline CDR1 reads SGHAT; CDR2 reads FQNNGV. CDR3 nucleotides: TGTGCCAGCAGCTTTAGCGGGAGTGGACATGAGCAGTTCTTC. Amino acids: CASSFSGSGHEQFF.

This clonotype was recorded a few times. The chain joins TRBV29-1 to TRBJ2-2; 7 bases agree with TRBD2. CDR1 and CDR2 (germline): SQVTM, ANQGSEA. After removal of 4 bases from V and 4 bases from J, the junction contained 18 bases not matched to a gene. This CDR3 region has 18 residues. CDR3 sequence reads: CSVVTYLSAGDRTGELFF. The CDR3 bases are TGCAGCGTTGTGACCTATTTGTCGGCGGGAGATCGCACCGGGGAGCTGTTTTTT.

With regard to this clonotype: This may stem from a read error, because a much larger clone lies one nucleotide away. The gene calls are TRBV24-1 and TRBJ2-2; TRBD1 might be the D (5 bases). Trimming took 11 bases from V and 3 from J, leaving 12 bases between them. This CDR3 comprises 13 residues. Germline V gene sequence: CDR1 KGHDR, CDR2 SFDVKD. The CDR3 spells CAIADSYTGELFF. Here the CDR3 DNA reads TGTGCCATCGCCGACAGCTACACCGGGGAGCTGTTTTTT.

Points on this clonotype: Lacking the conserved final phenylalanine or tryptophan, this CDR3 likely reflects a read error. The V call is TRBV30, the J call TRBJ2-7, with D possibly TRBD2 on 6 matching bases. CDR1 is GTSNPN and CDR2 is SVGIG in the germline V gene (reference sequence). CDR3 length equals 15 residues. Trimming shortened V by 2 bases and J by 3 bases, and 17 bases separated the two germline ends. This chain's CDR3 is CAWSPGTSIYYEQYS. The CDR3, as DNA: TGTGCCTGGAGTCCCGGGACTTCCATCTACTACGAGCAGTACTCC.

Of note for this clonotype: This may stem from a read error, because a much larger clone lies one nucleotide away. As DNA, the CDR3 is TGTGCCAGCAGTTCTTTATCTTCTTTGGGAACGCAGTATTTT. Translation: CASSSLSSLGTQYF. The chain recombines TRBV28 with TRBJ2-3; no definite D call. The CDR3 extends over 14 amino acids. Germline loops: CDR1 MDHEN, CDR2 SYDVKM. Trimming took off 4 bases at V and 9 bases at J, with 17 bases between the two ends.

A note on this clonotype: One end of the junction fails to match germline, which may point to a read error. This chain joins TRBV3-1 and TRBJ2-3, with 9 bases that match TRBD2. CDR1 LGHDT and CDR2 YNNKEL come from the germline V gene (reference sequence). CDR3 length equals 16 residues. This CDR3 is CASRHLAGEDTDTRYF. The CDR3 bases are TGTGCCAGCAGACACTTAGCGGGAGAGGACACAGATACGCGGTATTTT.

This clonotype was seen many times. The chain links TRBV5-1 to TRBJ2-4; D is ambiguous. Germline assignment: CDR1 SGHRS and CDR2 YFSETQ. Trimming stripped 2 bases from V and 1 base from J, with 7 bases between. The CDR3 is 14 amino acids. The CDR3 reads CASSFGVAKNIQYF. The CDR3 DNA is TGCGCCAGCAGCTTTGGAGTGGCCAAAAACATTCAGTACTTC.

This clonotype came up a few times. The gene calls are TRBV2 and TRBJ2-1; D gene uncertain. Germline V lookup: CDR1 SNHLY, CDR2 FYNNEI. This CDR3 has 13 residues. Trimming took off 2 bases at V and 10 bases at J, with 12 bases between the two ends. CDR3 loop: CASSESSHPEQFF. CDR3 nucleotides: TGTGCCAGCAGTGAATCGTCTCATCCCGAGCAGTTCTTC.

This clonotype was found many times. The gene calls are TRBV4-3 and TRBJ2-7; 9 nucleotides match TRBD1. V trimming: 0 bases; J trimming: 2 bases; junction bases outside the gene matches: 2. Germline V gene lookup returns CDR1 LGHNA and CDR2 YSLEER. The CDR3 totals 15 residues. Here the CDR3 DNA reads TGCGCCAGCAGCCAAGAGGGGACAGGGCCCTACGAGCAGTACTTC. Translating it yields CASSQEGTGPYEQYF.

In regard to this clonotype: This sequence may be a read error, since a much larger clone differs from it by one base. V gene TRBV29-1 combines with J gene TRBJ2-7; 8 nucleotides align to TRBD2. The germline gives CDR1 SQVTM, CDR2 ANQGSEA. This CDR3 has 13 amino acids. V gave up 4 bases and J gave up 4 bases; unmatched junction bases: 6. Written as DNA, the CDR3 is TGCAGCGTTGCCGGGGGGGCTGGTTACGAGCAGTACTTC. Amino acids: CSVAGGAGYEQYF.

This clonotype has a count of ten or more. The rearrangement joins TRBV12-3 or TRBV12-4 to TRBJ2-3; 7 positions match TRBD2. This CDR3 region has 13 residues. The trim removed 7 bases at V and 5 bases at J, leaving 6 bases unmatched. CDR3 coding DNA: TGTGCCAGCAAGGAACGGGAGGAAGATACGCAGTATTTT. Translation: CASKEREEDTQYF.

This clonotype was detected ten times or more. The chain is built from TRBV28 and TRBJ2-1, with D perhaps TRBD2 (5 bases). CDR1 MDHEN and CDR2 SYDVKM come from the germline V gene. The V end lost 2 bases, the J end lost 11 bases, and 13 bases lay between the germline ends. The CDR3 spans 13 residues. CDR3 sequence: CASSLTRVAKQFF. The CDR3 DNA sequence: TGTGCCAGCAGTTTAACGAGGGTCGCGAAGCAGTTCTTC. Combining the CDR3 with reference TRBV28 and TRBJ2-1 gives the whole variable domain DVKVTQSSRYLVKRTGEKVFLECVQDMDHENMFWYRQDPGLGLRLIYFSYDVKMKEKGDIPEGYSVSREKKERFSLILESASTNQTSMYLCASSLTRVAKQFFGPGTRLTVL.

This chain links TRBV27 with TRBJ1-4; 8 bases fit TRBD1. With 4 bases clipped from V and 13 bases from J, the junction kept 14 bases outside the gene matches. The germline CDR1 and CDR2 sequences are MNHEY and SMNVEV (reference sequence). The CDR3 sequence is 15 residues long. CDR3: CASSWQGARDSRLFF. The CDR3 DNA reads TGTGCCAGCAGTTGGCAGGGGGCGCGAGATTCTAGACTGTTTTTT.